These 11 T cell receptor beta chains share one sample of origin, sequenced in a study of blood T cell repertoires in COVID-19. Measured with immunoSEQ multiplex PCR; TCRdb has only the in-frame clones, and not every one. The table lists more than 300,000 clones, approximately 89% of them singletons. Sample: peripheral blood. These receptor sequences come from a woman in her twenties or thirties with COVID-19, enrolled during active disease.

The chain couples TRBV6-2 or TRBV6-3 to TRBJ2-7; D is possibly TRBD2 (5 bases). The CDR3 loop spans 15 amino acids. Trimming stripped 6 bases from V and 3 bases from J, with 18 bases between. Looked up from germline, CDR1 is MNHEY and CDR2 is SVGEGT. In DNA form, the CDR3 reads TGTGCCAGCAGGCCTAAGCGGCCCAACTTCTACGAGCAGTACTTC. Amino acid sequence: CASRPKRPNFYEQYF.

V usage is TRBV13 and J usage is TRBJ1-3, with 7 positions matching TRBD1. Germline values: CDR1 PRHDT, CDR2 FYEKMQ (reference sequence). This CDR3 has 15 amino acids. The V and J ends lost 5 bases and 2 bases, in that order; junction bases with no gene match: 6. The CDR3 sequence is CASSIRDRPGNTIYF. In DNA, the CDR3 is TGTGCCAGCAGCATCCGGGACAGACCTGGAAACACCATATATTTT.

The V gene is TRBV21-1, the J gene TRBJ1-2. TRBV21-1 is a known pseudogene. The CDR3 totals 12 residues. For the CDR3, the DNA is TGTGCCAGCATCTCGCGGGAGCATGGCTACACCTTC. The encoded protein is CASISREHGYTF.

The V call is TRBV12-3 or TRBV12-4, the J call TRBJ2-7, with D tentatively TRBD1 (5 bases). Between the trimmed V and J ends, which lost 2 bases and 4 bases, there was a span of 6 bases. The CDR3 is made up of 12 amino acids. In DNA form, the CDR3 reads TGTGCCAGCAGTTTAAACAGGTACGAGCAGTACTTC. This translates into CASSLNRYEQYF.

In DNA, the CDR3 is TGTGCCAGCAGCTTGGGAGGGGGTTCCACAGATACGCAGTATTTT. Its protein is CASSLGGGSTDTQYF. The rearrangement joins TRBV5-8 to TRBJ2-3; possibly TRBD1 for D (6 bases). Trimming stripped 0 bases from V and 2 bases from J, with 10 bases between. The CDR3 covers 15 residues. The germline CDR1 and CDR2 sequences are SGHTS and YDEGEE.

The chain joins TRBV7-2 to TRBJ1-2, with 9 bases identical to TRBD1. The CDR3 is 15 residues long. The germline CDR1 and CDR2 sequences are SGHTA and FQGNSA. V trimming: 4 bases; J trimming: 8 bases; junction bases outside the gene matches: 11. In DNA, the CDR3 is TGTGCCAGCAGCTCACAACCGGGACAGGGTTTAGGCTACACCTTC. Encoded protein: CASSSQPGQGLGYTF.

CDR3 amino acids: CASSLSTGGSTDTQYF. The CDR3 DNA is TGTGCCAGCAGTTTATCGACAGGGGGTTCCACAGATACGCAGTATTTT. The V gene is TRBV27, the J gene TRBJ2-3; 9 bases map to TRBD1. The V gene end was trimmed by 0 bases and the J gene end by 2 bases; junction bases not matched to a gene: 3. The CDR3 runs 16 residues. Germline V lookup: CDR1 MNHEY, CDR2 SMNVEV (reference sequence).

The chain employs TRBV5-5 and TRBJ1-2; D is unresolved. V lost 3 bases to trimming and J lost 4 bases, with 10 bases between them. CDR1 and CDR2 from the germline V gene are SGHKS and YYEKEE (reference sequence). The CDR3 loop spans 13 amino acids. CDR3 protein: CASSSQEGYGYTF. CDR3 nucleotide sequence: TGTGCCAGCAGCTCGCAGGAGGGCTATGGCTACACCTTC.

The rearrangement joins TRBV11-2 to TRBJ2-7; D possibly corresponds to TRBD1 (5 bases). The CDR3 contains 11 residues. Trimming removed 1 base from V and 8 bases from J, with 6 bases in between. Germline CDR1 is SGHAT and CDR2 is FQNNGV. CDR3 amino acids: CASSLGQQQYF. For the CDR3, the DNA is TGTGCCAGCAGCTTAGGACAGCAGCAGTACTTC.

The chain uses TRBV19 and TRBJ2-3; 7 nucleotides line up with TRBD1. The ends lost 6 bases at V and 4 bases at J; junction bases unmatched: 10. The CDR3 covers 15 residues. In germline, CDR1 is LNHDA, CDR2 SQIVND (reference sequence). DNA for the CDR3: TGTGCCAGTAGGACGGGACAGTTGTCCGCAGATACGCAGTATTTT. Translated, it gives CASRTGQLSADTQYF.

The J gene is TRBJ1-1, the V gene TRBV4-1; weak D call: TRBD1 (5 bases). Looked up from germline, CDR1 is MGHRA and CDR2 is YSYEKL. The ends were cut back, 8 bases at V and 1 base at J, with 17 bases in the middle. The CDR3 loop spans 15 amino acids. The CDR3 bases are TGCGCCAGCTGGGACTGGAAGGCCCCGAACACTGAAGCTTTCTTT. This gives the protein CASWDWKAPNTEAFF.